A single sample gave rise to the 17 T cell receptor beta chains below, sequenced in a study of T and B cells in COVID-19 patients (dated by TCRdb to the early 2020s). TCRdb shows the sequencer as Illumina MiSeq. Multiplex PCR with BIOMED2 TRB-A/B primer pools was used to amplify TRB rearrangements. The raw public reads went through TCRdb reprocessing: fastp at Q25, MiXCR clone calling, in-frame beta chains kept. When rows share a CDR3 protein, they turn into one entry using the most common DNA and genes. This sample lists some 14,000 distinct CDR3 sequences; approximately 24% were detected once. The ten top clones hold more than 3.5% of the sample. TRB repertoires were amplified using about 240-550 ng of genomic DNA isolated from blood. The sequencing sample was made of blood. These receptors came from a human donor who had recovered from COVID-19.

The chain joins TRBV20-1 to TRBJ1-4, with D possibly being TRBD1 (6 bases). The V end lost 6 bases, the J end lost 11 bases, and 13 bases lay between the germline ends. The length of the CDR3 is 11 residues. Germline loops: CDR1 DFQATT, CDR2 SNEGSKA (reference sequence). The CDR3 nucleotides are TGCAGTGCACCACAGGGTGGGAAACTGTTTTTT. This gives the protein CSAPQGGKLFF.

By proportion, this clonotype is medium-sized (0.01 to 0.1%). V and J are TRBV19 and TRBJ2-2; D possibly corresponds to TRBD1 (6 bases). CDR1 is LNHDA and CDR2 is SQIVND in the germline V gene (reference sequence). The CDR3 is 14 amino acids. V was clipped by 6 bases and J by 1 base, with 9 bases between them. The CDR3 is CASRGTLNTGELFF. The CDR3 nucleotides read TGTGCCAGTAGAGGGACACTGAACACCGGGGAGCTGTTTTTT. Full variable domain (missing parts from reference TRBV19 and TRBJ2-2): DGGITQSPKYLFRKEGQNVTLSCEQNLNHDAMYWYRQDPGQGLRLIYYSQIVNDFQKGDIAEGYSVSREKKESFPLTVTSAQKNPTAFYLCASRGTLNTGELFFGEGSRLTVL.

This clonotype is judged medium-sized (0.01 to 0.1%). This sequence joins TRBV19 and TRBJ2-7; D is possibly TRBD1 (8 bases). CDR1 is LNHDA and CDR2 is SQIVND in the germline V gene (reference sequence). Trimming left V 9 bases short and J 6 bases short, with 18 bases between. The CDR3 has 13 residues. CDR3 DNA sequence: TGTGCCAGCGGGGGGACAGGACTATCCGAGCAGTACTTC. Translated, it gives CASGGTGLSEQYF.

This clonotype ranks as medium-sized. This chain links TRBV5-5 with TRBJ1-4, with a weak D call TRBD1 (5 bases). This CDR3 has 15 residues. V was clipped by 2 bases and J by 4 bases, with 12 bases between them. Germline V gene lookup returns CDR1 SGHKS and CDR2 YYEKEE (reference sequence). The CDR3 coding sequence is TGTGCCAGCAGCTTTATTGGGGCCCGTAATGAAAAACTGTTTTTT. It encodes CASSFIGARNEKLFF.

At least ten counts were recorded for this clonotype. The V call is TRBV6-1, the J call TRBJ2-6, with 7 bases matching TRBD1. Germline trimming cut 3 bases from V and 0 bases from J; bases unmatched to any gene: 11. The CDR3 is 19 residues long. The germline V gene encodes CDR1 MNHNS and CDR2 SASEGT. In DNA, the CDR3 is TGTGCCAGCAGTGATGGCGCCGGGACAGTATACTCTGGGGCCAACGTCCTGACTTTC. This sequence encodes CASSDGAGTVYSGANVLTF.

By share of the sample, this clonotype is medium-sized. This chain connects TRBV15 to TRBJ1-4; no reliable D call. The V end was cut by 1 base, the J end by 2 bases, with 14 bases between. CDR1 and CDR2 from the germline V gene are LNHNV and YYDKDF (reference sequence). This CDR3 is 17 amino acids long. Written as DNA, the CDR3 is TGTGCCACCAGCAGAGGGGGAGGCGGGTTGACTAATGAAAAACTGTTTTTT. Translation gives CATSRGGGGLTNEKLFF. The variable domain in full, with the rest retrieved from reference TRBV15 and TRBJ1-4, is DAMVIQNPRYQVTQFGKPVTLSCSQTLNHNVMYWYQQKSSQAPKLLFHYYDKDFNNEADTPDNFQSRRPNTSFCFLDIRSPGLGDTAMYLCATSRGGGGLTNEKLFFGSGTQLSVL.

The chain couples TRBV6-5 to TRBJ2-4; D might be TRBD1 or TRBD2, each matching 6 bases. Between the trimmed V and J ends, which lost 2 bases and 8 bases, there was a span of 19 bases. CDR1 and CDR2 from the germline V gene are MNHEY and SVGAGI. The CDR3 has 16 residues. In DNA form, the CDR3 reads TGTGCCAGCAGTTACGGGAGGCAGGGGTCAATGTACATTCAGTACTTC. Translating it yields CASSYGRQGSMYIQYF.

The genes are TRBV14 and TRBJ2-1, with D possibly being TRBD2 (7 bases). The CDR3 loop spans 15 amino acids. Germline V gene data show CDR1 as SGHDN and CDR2 as FVKESK. V lost 1 base and J 6 bases, leaving 13 bases between the germline ends. The CDR3 loop reads CASSQGGGPSNEQFF. The CDR3 nucleotides are TGTGCCAGCAGCCAAGGGGGGGGGCCTTCCAATGAGCAGTTCTTC.

The chain carries TRBV19 and TRBJ1-5; D remains ambiguous. CDR3 size: 15 residues. CDR1 and CDR2 (germline): LNHDA, SQIVND (reference sequence). The germline V and J ends were trimmed by 6 bases and 5 bases, with 17 bases remaining between them. CDR3 sequence: CASRRGIRWDQPQHF. The CDR3 DNA reads as TGTGCCAGTAGGCGCGGGATTAGATGGGATCAGCCCCAGCATTTT. Full variable domain (missing parts from reference TRBV19 and TRBJ1-5): DGGITQSPKYLFRKEGQNVTLSCEQNLNHDAMYWYRQDPGQGLRLIYYSQIVNDFQKGDIAEGYSVSREKKESFPLTVTSAQKNPTAFYLCASRRGIRWDQPQHFGDGTRLSIL.

Worth noting for this clonotype: One end of the junction varies from germline; a read error may be responsible. The chain joins TRBV6-2 or TRBV6-3 to TRBJ1-2, with 8 bases lining up with TRBD1. The CDR3 totals 15 residues. Germline V CDR1 and CDR2: MNHEY, SVGEGT. The CDR3 DNA reads as TGTGCCAGCAGTGAACTAGGACAGGGCGACTATGGCTACTCCTTC. Translation gives CASSELGQGDYGYSF.

By frequency in the sample, this clonotype is medium-sized. V usage is TRBV11-1 and J usage is TRBJ2-1; the match to TRBD1 covers 7 bases. Germline V gene lookup returns CDR1 SGHAT and CDR2 FQDESV (reference sequence). The CDR3 has 15 amino acids. Trimming at V came to 3 bases and at J to 5 bases, leaving 7 bases not matched to a gene. In DNA form, the CDR3 reads TGTGCCAGCAGCTTTCAGGGACAGCCCCACAATGAGCAGTTCTTC. This gives the protein CASSFQGQPHNEQFF.

In its sample, this clonotype was seen a few times. For the CDR3, the DNA is TGTGCCAGCACCCGGGACAGGGTCAGGGAGACCCAGTACTTC. The encoded protein is CASTRDRVRETQYF. The chain employs TRBV28 and TRBJ2-5, with 9 bases that match TRBD1. In germline, CDR1 is MDHEN, CDR2 SYDVKM. The V gene end was trimmed by 7 bases and the J gene end by 5 bases; junction bases not matched to a gene: 8. This CDR3 is 14 amino acids long.

This clonotype has just a few counts. V is TRBV15 and J is TRBJ1-2; possibly TRBD1 for D (5 bases). This CDR3 spans 15 amino acids. Per germline, CDR1 LNHNV and CDR2 YYDKDF (reference sequence). V lost 1 base to trimming and J lost 3 bases, with 12 bases between them. Written as DNA, the CDR3 is TGTGCCACCAGCAGAGCTGGGGGTGGGTACTATGGCTACACCTTC. Its protein is CATSRAGGGYYGYTF.

This clonotype is labeled as medium-sized. This sequence joins TRBV19 and TRBJ2-1; D is undetermined. Germline loops: CDR1 LNHDA, CDR2 SQIVND (reference sequence). V was trimmed by 2 bases and J by 0 bases, leaving 5 bases between them. The CDR3 spans 14 residues. The CDR3 region is CASSIRTSYNEQFF. CDR3 DNA: TGTGCCAGTAGTATAAGAACCTCCTACAATGAGCAGTTCTTC. Full variable domain (remainder filled in from reference TRBV19 and TRBJ2-1): DGGITQSPKYLFRKEGQNVTLSCEQNLNHDAMYWYRQDPGQGLRLIYYSQIVNDFQKGDIAEGYSVSREKKESFPLTVTSAQKNPTAFYLCASSIRTSYNEQFFGPGTRLTVL.

To note about this clonotype: This clone may be a read error of a much larger clone one base away. Given the absence of the conserved phenylalanine or tryptophan at the CDR3 end, a read error is likely. The chain is built from TRBV27 and TRBJ2-2, with D uncertain. Per germline, CDR1 MNHEY and CDR2 SMNVEV (reference sequence). This CDR3 has 14 amino acids. Deletions cut 1 base from V and 4 bases from J, with 7 bases between. The CDR3 sequence is CASSLYEITGELFL. For the CDR3, the DNA is TGTGCCAGCAGTTTATATGAGATCACCGGGGAGCTGTTTTTA.

This clonotype was counted at least ten times. The rearrangement joins TRBV12-3 or TRBV12-4 to TRBJ1-2, with TRBD1 identical over 8 bases. CDR3 length equals 15 residues. V lost 5 bases and J lost 8; bases outside the gene matches: 13. This CDR3 is CASSPRTGIGRGYTF. CDR3 bases: TGTGCCAGCAGTCCACGGACAGGGATAGGTAGAGGCTACACCTTC.

This chain connects TRBV11-1 to TRBJ1-3, with a tentative D call TRBD1 (5 bases). The CDR3 spans 15 residues. Germline loops: CDR1 SGHAT, CDR2 FQDESV (reference sequence). Trimming left V 5 bases short and J 0 bases short, with 11 bases between. CDR3 nucleotides: TGTGCCAGCAGCGAACTTCAGGGCTCTGGAAACACCATATATTTT. This encodes CASSELQGSGNTIYF.